Below are 15 T cell receptor beta chains sequenced from a single sample in a study of spatial heterogeneity in lung cancer. Using its own MiXCR run on the 5' RACE reads, TCRdb lists one record per CDR3 protein. The repertoire holds 16,000 or so distinct CDR3 sequences, with approximately 7% as singletons. Study-wide results and limits: Tumor mutation counts were tracked by expanded intratumoral alpha and beta TCR counts.

The antigens these receptors bind are not known. Time point given: sample taken at primary tumor resection. The sample was lung tumor tissue, taken at surgery. The source is a female donor with early-stage non-small cell lung cancer.

This clonotype was seen repeatedly, ten times or more. V and J are TRBV12-3 or TRBV12-4 and TRBJ2-2, with D tentatively TRBD2 (5 bases). The CDR3 covers 15 residues. Trimming removed 11 bases at V and 4 bases at J, with 20 bases between. CDR3 loop: CASRTGKDFTGELFF. The CDR3, as DNA: TGTGCCTCCCGGACTGGGAAAGACTTCACCGGGGAGCTGTTTTTT.

This clonotype was seen a few times. V and J are TRBV7-9 and TRBJ1-6; 8 bases agree with TRBD1. Germline V CDR1 and CDR2: SEHNR, FQNEAQ (reference sequence). This CDR3 region has 15 residues. The junction had 7 bases not matched to a gene; V was cut back by 5 bases and J by 7 bases. The CDR3 DNA follows: TGTGCCAGCAGCCCTGGACAGGGTCCCAATTCACCCCTCCACTTT. Its protein is CASSPGQGPNSPLHF.

This clonotype has at least ten counts. This chain links TRBV5-6 with TRBJ1-3; TRBD1 matches 7 bases. Germline lookup yields CDR1 SGHDT and CDR2 YYEEEE. Trimming cost V 3 bases and J 2 bases; bases outside gene matches: 5. This CDR3 is 15 amino acids long. CDR3 coding DNA: TGTGCCAGCAGCTCTGTTGACAGGGCTGGAAACACCATATATTTT. Translated, it gives CASSSVDRAGNTIYF.

This clonotype was picked up many times. The junction differs from germline at one of its ends, possibly a read error. The chain uses TRBV24-1 and TRBJ2-1, with D unclear. Germline V gene lookup returns CDR1 KGHDR and CDR2 SFDVKD. The CDR3 runs to 15 residues. CDR3 sequence (DNA): TGTGCCACCAGTGATTTTCGAAACTCCAACAATGAGCAGTTCTTC. Amino acid sequence: CATSDFRNSNNEQFF.

This clonotype showed up many times. The chain recombines TRBV11-1 with TRBJ1-2, with D perhaps TRBD1 (5 bases). Trimming cost V 6 bases and J 2 bases, with 13 bases left between them. The length of the CDR3 is 14 residues. Germline V gives CDR1 SGHAT, CDR2 FQDESV (reference sequence). CDR3 loop: CASSPRDRNYGYTF. The CDR3 coding sequence is TGTGCCAGCAGTCCCCGGGACCGCAACTATGGCTACACCTTC.

This clonotype was observed at least ten times. This CDR3 is CASSPRDRGNTEAFF. In DNA form, the CDR3 reads TGTGCCAGCAGCCCACGGGACAGGGGGAACACTGAAGCTTTCTTT. The chain links TRBV7-2 to TRBJ1-1; 10 nucleotides agree with TRBD1. Germline assignment: CDR1 SGHTA and CDR2 FQGNSA. The CDR3 consists of 15 residues. V lost 5 bases to trimming and J lost 1 base; unmatched junction nucleotides: 4. Combining the CDR3 with reference TRBV7-2 and TRBJ1-1 gives the whole variable domain GAGVSQSPSNKVTEKGKDVELRCDPISGHTALYWYRQSLGQGLEFLIYFQGNSAPDKSGLPSDRFSAERTGGSVSTLTIQRTQQEDSAVYLCASSPRDRGNTEAFFGQGTRLTVV.

This clonotype is medium-sized. The chain recombines TRBV6-5 with TRBJ2-7, with D perhaps being TRBD1 or TRBD2 (5 bases each). The germline V gene has CDR1 MNHEY and CDR2 SVGAGI. V lost 6 bases and J 2 bases, leaving 17 bases between the germline ends. The CDR3 is 15 amino acids. The CDR3 DNA is TGTGCCAGCAGACTTGACAGCCTCGGGGCCTACGAGCAGTACTTC. Protein sequence: CASRLDSLGAYEQYF.

This clonotype was detected many times. V usage is TRBV7-2 and J usage is TRBJ2-4, with 7 bases aligning to TRBD1. This CDR3 has 13 residues. CDR1 and CDR2 from the germline V gene are SGHTA and FQGNSA. J gave up 9 bases and V 4 bases, and 6 bases lay outside the gene matches. In DNA, the CDR3 is TGTGCCAGCAGCTCACAATACAGGGGCATTCAGTACTTC. It yields the protein CASSSQYRGIQYF.

Ten or more counts support this clonotype. J is TRBJ1-6 and V is TRBV9, with D maybe TRBD1 (5 bases). The V and J ends lost 0 bases and 9 bases respectively, with 10 bases between them. CDR1 and CDR2 from the germline V gene are SGDLS and YYNGEE. The CDR3 totals 14 residues. The CDR3 is CASSVATGGSPLHF. CDR3 DNA sequence: TGTGCCAGCAGCGTAGCTACGGGGGGTTCACCCCTCCACTTT.

This clonotype was picked up many times. V usage is TRBV7-3 and J usage is TRBJ2-7; D is ambiguous. The CDR3 has 13 residues. CDR1 and CDR2 (germline): SGHTA, FQGTGA. V lost 3 bases and J lost 1, with 7 bases in between. CDR3 sequence reads: CASSLDGSYEQYF. The CDR3 nucleotides are TGTGCCAGCAGCTTGGACGGGTCCTACGAGCAGTACTTC.

This clonotype showed up many times. The chain carries TRBV5-6 and TRBJ2-7; D is tentatively TRBD1 or TRBD2 (5 bases each). CDR1 is SGHDT and CDR2 is YYEEEE in the germline V gene. Trimming cost V 3 bases and J 6 bases, with 16 bases left between them. The CDR3 is made up of 14 amino acids. The CDR3 region has the DNA TGTGCCAGCAGCTCCCCGGGACCACCCGGCGAGCAGTACTTC. It translates to CASSSPGPPGEQYF. The complete variable domain, with remaining parts taken from reference TRBV5-6 and TRBJ2-7, reads DAGVTQSPTHLIKTRGQQVTLRCSPKSGHDTVSWYQQALGQGPQFIFQYYEEEERQRGNFPDRFSGHQFPNYSSELNVNALLLGDSALYLCASSSPGPPGEQYFGPGTRLTVT.

In this sample, this clonotype turned up many times. The chain combines TRBV20-1 with TRBJ1-1; D call uncertain. The CDR3 consists of 13 residues. Germline loops: CDR1 DFQATT, CDR2 SNEGSKA (reference sequence). Trimming left V 3 bases short and J 2 bases short, with 10 bases between. CDR3 sequence: CSARLQANTEAFF. The CDR3 DNA is TGCAGTGCTAGGCTGCAGGCCAACACTGAAGCTTTCTTT.

This clonotype was counted ten times or more. This chain connects TRBV20-1 to TRBJ2-7; the D is unclear. The germline CDR1 and CDR2 sequences are DFQATT and SNEGSKA (reference sequence). The CDR3 sequence is 15 residues long. Trimming cost V 0 bases and J 3 bases, with 15 bases left between them. Here the CDR3 DNA reads TGCAGTGCTAGAGACCCGGACGCGGTCCGCTACGAGCAGTACTTC. As protein: CSARDPDAVRYEQYF.

This clonotype was counted between two and nine times. This chain uses TRBV3-1 with TRBJ1-1; D gene unclear. This CDR3 is 12 amino acids long. Between the trimmed V and J ends, which lost 6 bases and 7 bases, there was a span of 12 bases. Germline V gene lookup returns CDR1 LGHDT and CDR2 YNNKEL (reference sequence). Written as DNA, the CDR3 is TGTGCCAGCAGTTCATACACGGTTGAAGCTTTCTTT. This sequence encodes CASSSYTVEAFF.

This clonotype showed up many times. V and J are TRBV30 and TRBJ2-1, with TRBD1 matching over 10 bases. The V gene's germline CDR1 is GTSNPN and CDR2 SVGIG (reference sequence). The CDR3 contains 13 residues. The trim removed 1 base at V and 7 bases at J, leaving 1 base unmatched. The CDR3 DNA follows: TGTGCCTGGAGTGGGGACAGGGGTAATGAGCAGTTCTTC. As protein: CAWSGDRGNEQFF.